The subject of this entry is one T cell receptor beta chain. Unfractionated whole blood was the source of the extracted total RNA. The entry originates in a study of human T cells and chemical hapten exposure. One entry per CDR3 protein results from TCRdb running MiXCR on the 5' RACE reads. Here the sample spans around 140,000 distinct CDR3 sequences, around 4% being singletons. Deletions cut 3 bases from V and 3 bases from J, with 4 bases between. CDR3 size: 11 residues. The germline V gene has CDR1 SGHRS and CDR2 YFSETQ. The source of this sequence is a female donor in good health. The chain recombines TRBV5-1 with TRBJ2-7; the D is unclear. DNA of the CDR3: TGCGCCAGCAGCTGGCTCTACGAGCAGTACTTC. Amino acids: CASSWLYEQYF.